This TCR beta chain was identified in a study of cytotoxic CD8 clonotypes in ibrutinib-treated CLL (dated by TCRdb to the early 2020s). Background for the entire study: In this cohort, around 14 patients were treatment-naive and ten to eleven were relapsed/refractory, while around 18 had unmutated IGHV. All remission and progressive disease samples were collected while patients were still receiving ibrutinib. Of the 70 to 90 people in the trial, about 27 had longitudinal samples available. Samples at response were collected after a median of approximately twelve months of treatment, with a range of about 6 to 40 months. Cryopreserved peripheral blood mononuclear cells were collected before treatment, at response, and at either disease progression or sustained remission. On average, each sample had a few hundred thousand productive templates and about 89,000 productive rearrangements. Partial responses were observed in roughly 25 patients and complete responses in 2; after a median follow-up of around 64 months, remission was maintained in 15 or so patients and progression was observed in approximately 12. What the study reported, not specific to this receptor: Clonality rose at ibrutinib response, remained stable during sustained remission, and dropped back toward baseline at progression. Lymph node repertoires were not examined, and the timing of sampling was not matched between patients in sustained remission and those whose disease progressed. Public clonotypes were rare and either shrank or stayed stable during treatment, and the rise in clonality at ibrutinib response reflected expansion of private clonotypes. At baseline, clonality was higher than in age-matched healthy donors and showed a strong correlation with circulating CD8+ T-cell counts.

Points on this clone: Its antigen is still unknown. Base qualities are missing; no much larger clone stands one base away.

The goal of deep resolution MiSeq sequencing was a depth between 1 in 1 million and 1 in 200,000 T cells, and coverage averaged 10x per clonotype. The immunoSEQ hsTCRB Kit was used to generate TCR beta libraries. Concerning the study's data processing: Data were analyzed with ImmunoSEQ Data Assistant and ImmunoSEQ Analyzer, with V, D and J genes assigned per IMGT definitions. Clonality, which ranges from 0 to 1, was calculated as one minus the normalized Shannon entropy of productive rearrangement frequencies. Only overrepresented clonotypes making up at least 0.05% of the repertoire of each patient were included in the public clonotype analysis. Around 13 age-matched healthy donor repertoires from immuneACCESS were used as controls for clonality. This immuneACCESS table, as held by TCRdb, lists in-frame sequences with V and J called but not all clones. Of the missing ones, under half trace to an unresolved V gene in checked studies; the others have no known cause. V, J and clone size are those of that table, while D and trimming were read from the DNA. This sample gives some 130,000 clones in total; approximately 83% of them show up just once. The top ten clones comprise around 2.1% of the sample.

CDR1 and CDR2 (MDHEN, SYDVKM) derive from the germline V gene. The CDR3 starts with the cysteine, ends with the phenylalanine, and has 12 residues. The only DNA kept is the CDR3, 36 bases in frame from the first base. V was cut back by 9 bases and J by 4 bases, leaving a gap of 12 bases between them. Taken with the paper, the label for time point translates to: approximately 25 months on ibrutinib. For TCR beta library preparation, roughly 2 micrograms of genomic DNA were extracted from the cryopreserved PBMCs. Longitudinal blood samples from CLL patients on ibrutinib monotherapy underwent high-throughput TCR beta sequencing. The patients were enrolled in a single-center, open-label phase 2 trial of ibrutinib monotherapy.

The rearranged segments are TRBV28 and TRBJ1-2, with the identity of the D gene unclear. The TCR comes from a human donor with chronic lymphocytic leukemia. Sequencing was performed on PBMCs, taken after 24 months of ibrutinib treatment. The DNA sequence is as follows: TGTGCCAGTTCCCCGCGCCCCTATGGCTACACCTTC. This gives the protein CASSPRPYGYTF.